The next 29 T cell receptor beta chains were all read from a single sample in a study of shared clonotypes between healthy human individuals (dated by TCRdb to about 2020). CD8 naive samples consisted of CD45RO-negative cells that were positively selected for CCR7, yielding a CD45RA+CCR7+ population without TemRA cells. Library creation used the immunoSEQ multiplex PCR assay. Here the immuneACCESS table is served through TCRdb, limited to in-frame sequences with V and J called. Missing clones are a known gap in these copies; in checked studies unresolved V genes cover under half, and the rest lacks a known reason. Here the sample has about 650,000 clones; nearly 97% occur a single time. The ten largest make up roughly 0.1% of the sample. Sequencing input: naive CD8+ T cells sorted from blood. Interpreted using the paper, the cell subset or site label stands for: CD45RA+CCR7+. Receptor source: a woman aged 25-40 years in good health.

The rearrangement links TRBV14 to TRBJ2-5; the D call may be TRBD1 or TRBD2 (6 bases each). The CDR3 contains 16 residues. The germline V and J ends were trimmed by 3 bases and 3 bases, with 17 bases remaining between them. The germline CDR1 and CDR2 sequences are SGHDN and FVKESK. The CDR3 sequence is CASSQSAGGREETQYF. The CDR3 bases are TGTGCCAGCAGCCAGTCCGCCGGGGGCAGAGAAGAGACCCAGTACTTC.

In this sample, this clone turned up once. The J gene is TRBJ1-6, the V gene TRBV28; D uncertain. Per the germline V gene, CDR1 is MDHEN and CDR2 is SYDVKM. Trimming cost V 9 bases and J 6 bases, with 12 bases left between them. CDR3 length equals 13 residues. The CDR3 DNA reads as TGTGCCAGTTCGCAGGCGCCTAATTCACCCCTCCACTTT. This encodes CASSQAPNSPLHF.

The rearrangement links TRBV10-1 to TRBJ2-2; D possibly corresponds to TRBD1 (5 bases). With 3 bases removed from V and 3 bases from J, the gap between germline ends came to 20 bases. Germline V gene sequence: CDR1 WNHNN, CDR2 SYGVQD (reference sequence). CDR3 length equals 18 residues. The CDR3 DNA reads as TGCGCCAGCAGTGAAAAAGAAAGGGGCCAATACGACACCGGGGAGCTGTTTTTT. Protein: CASSEKERGQYDTGELFF.

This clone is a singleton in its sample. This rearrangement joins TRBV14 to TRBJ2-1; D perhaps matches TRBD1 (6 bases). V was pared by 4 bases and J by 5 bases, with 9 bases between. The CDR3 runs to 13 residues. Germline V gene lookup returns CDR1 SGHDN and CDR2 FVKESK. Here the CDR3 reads CASSPYRDNEQFF. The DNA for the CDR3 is TGTGCCAGCAGCCCATACAGGGACAATGAGCAGTTCTTC.

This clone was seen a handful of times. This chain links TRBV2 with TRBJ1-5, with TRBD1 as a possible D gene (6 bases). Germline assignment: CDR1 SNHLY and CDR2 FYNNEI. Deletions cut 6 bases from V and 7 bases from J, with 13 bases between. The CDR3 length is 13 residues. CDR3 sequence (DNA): TGTGCCAGCAGGAACAGGGATCGGCAGCCCCAGCATTTT. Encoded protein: CASRNRDRQPQHF. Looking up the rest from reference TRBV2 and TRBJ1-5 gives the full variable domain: EPEVTQTPSHQVTQMGQEVILRCVPISNHLYFYWYRQILGQKVEFLVSFYNNEISEKSEIFDDQFSVERPDGSNFTLKIRSTKLEDSAMYFCASRNRDRQPQHFGDGTRLSIL.

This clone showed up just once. The CDR3 is CASATIMPWQFF. CDR3 nucleotides: TGTGCCAGCGCCACCATCATGCCGTGGCAGTTCTTC. The rearrangement links TRBV7-9 to TRBJ2-1, with D unclear. This CDR3 is 12 amino acids long. Trimming left V 8 bases short and J 12 bases short, with 17 bases between. CDR1 is SEHNR, CDR2 FQNEAQ, per germline (reference sequence).

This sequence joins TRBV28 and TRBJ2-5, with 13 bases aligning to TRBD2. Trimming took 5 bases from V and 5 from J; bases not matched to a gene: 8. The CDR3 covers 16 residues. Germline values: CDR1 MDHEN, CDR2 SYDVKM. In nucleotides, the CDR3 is TGTGCCAGCAGTGGGGGACTAGCGGGATCTTTGGAGACCCAGTACTTC. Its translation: CASSGGLAGSLETQYF.

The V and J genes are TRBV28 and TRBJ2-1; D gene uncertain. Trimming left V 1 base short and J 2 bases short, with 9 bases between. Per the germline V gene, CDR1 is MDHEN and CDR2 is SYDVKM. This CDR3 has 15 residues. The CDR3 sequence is CASSLLANPYNEQFF. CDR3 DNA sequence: TGTGCCAGCAGTTTATTGGCGAATCCCTACAATGAGCAGTTCTTC. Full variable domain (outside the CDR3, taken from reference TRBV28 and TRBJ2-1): DVKVTQSSRYLVKRTGEKVFLECVQDMDHENMFWYRQDPGLGLRLIYFSYDVKMKEKGDIPEGYSVSREKKERFSLILESASTNQTSMYLCASSLLANPYNEQFFGPGTRLTVL.

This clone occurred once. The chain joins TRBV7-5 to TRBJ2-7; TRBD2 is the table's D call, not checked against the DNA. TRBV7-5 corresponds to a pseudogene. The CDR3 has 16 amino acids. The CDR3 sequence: CVRSLVGIAGDGVQYF. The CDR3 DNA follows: TGTGTCAGAAGCTTAGTGGGTATAGCGGGAGATGGGGTGCAGTACTTC.

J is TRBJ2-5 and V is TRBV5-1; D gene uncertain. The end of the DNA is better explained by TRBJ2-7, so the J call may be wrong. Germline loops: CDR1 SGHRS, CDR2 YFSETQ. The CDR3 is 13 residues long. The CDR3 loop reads CASSLAKSYEQYF. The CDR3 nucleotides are TGCGCCAGCAGCTTGGCCAAGAGCTACGAGCAGTACTTC.

CDR3 nucleotides: TGTGCCAGCAGTTTCGGGACTAGAAATTCCTACGAGCAGTACTTC. Translation: CASSFGTRNSYEQYF. V usage is TRBV27 and J usage is TRBJ2-7, with 8 bases matching TRBD2. This CDR3 comprises 15 residues. CDR1 MNHEY and CDR2 SMNVEV come from the germline V gene (reference sequence). Germline trimming cut 3 bases from V and 1 base from J; bases unmatched to any gene: 5.

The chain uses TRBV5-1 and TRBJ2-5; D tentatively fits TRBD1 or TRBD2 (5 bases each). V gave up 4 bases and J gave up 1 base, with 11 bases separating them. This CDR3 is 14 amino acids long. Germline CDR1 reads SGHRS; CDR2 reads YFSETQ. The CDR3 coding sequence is TGCGCCAGCAGCGAGAGGGACGTCCAAGAGACCCAGTACTTC. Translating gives CASSERDVQETQYF.

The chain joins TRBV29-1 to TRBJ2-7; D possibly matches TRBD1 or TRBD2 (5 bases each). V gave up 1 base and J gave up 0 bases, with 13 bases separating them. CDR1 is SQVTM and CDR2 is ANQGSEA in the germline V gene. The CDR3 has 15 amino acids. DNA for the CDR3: TGCAGCGTTGAAGTGCGGAACGGGACCTCCTACGAGCAGTACTTC. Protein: CSVEVRNGTSYEQYF.

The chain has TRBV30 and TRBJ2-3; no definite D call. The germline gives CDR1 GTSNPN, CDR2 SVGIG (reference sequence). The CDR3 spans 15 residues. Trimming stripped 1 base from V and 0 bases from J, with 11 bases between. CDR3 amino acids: CAWSEFGMSTDTQYF. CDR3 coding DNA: TGTGCCTGGAGTGAATTCGGCATGAGCACAGATACGCAGTATTTT.

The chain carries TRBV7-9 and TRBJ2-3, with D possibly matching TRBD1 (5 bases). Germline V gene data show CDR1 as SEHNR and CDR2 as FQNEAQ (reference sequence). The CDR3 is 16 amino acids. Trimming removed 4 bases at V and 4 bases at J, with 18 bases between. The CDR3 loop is CASSSPSQGISDTQYF. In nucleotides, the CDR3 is TGTGCCAGCAGCTCCCCTTCCCAGGGTATTTCAGATACGCAGTATTTT. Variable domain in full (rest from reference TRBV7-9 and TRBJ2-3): DTGVSQNPRHKITKRGQNVTFRCDPISEHNRLYWYRQTLGQGPEFLTYFQNEAQLEKSRLLSDRFSAERPKGSFSTLEIQRTEQGDSAMYLCASSSPSQGISDTQYFGPGTRLTVL.

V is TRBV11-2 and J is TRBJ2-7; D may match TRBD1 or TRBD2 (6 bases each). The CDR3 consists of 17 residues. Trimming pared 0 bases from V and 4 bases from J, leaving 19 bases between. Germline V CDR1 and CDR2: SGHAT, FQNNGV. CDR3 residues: CASSLDNTWGANYEQYF. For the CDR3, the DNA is TGTGCCAGCAGCTTAGATAATACGTGGGGGGCGAATTACGAGCAGTACTTC.

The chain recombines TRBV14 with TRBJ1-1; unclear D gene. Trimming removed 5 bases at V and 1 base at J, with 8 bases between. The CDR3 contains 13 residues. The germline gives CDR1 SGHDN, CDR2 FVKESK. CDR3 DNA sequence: TGTGCCAGCAGCATAATCACGAACACTGAAGCTTTCTTT. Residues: CASSIITNTEAFF.

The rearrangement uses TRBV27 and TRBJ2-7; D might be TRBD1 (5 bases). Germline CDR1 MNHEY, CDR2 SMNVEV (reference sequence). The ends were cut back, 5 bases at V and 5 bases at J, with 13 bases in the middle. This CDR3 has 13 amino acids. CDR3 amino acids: CASSSPPGNEQYF. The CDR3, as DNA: TGTGCCAGCAGTAGCCCCCCAGGGAACGAGCAGTACTTC.

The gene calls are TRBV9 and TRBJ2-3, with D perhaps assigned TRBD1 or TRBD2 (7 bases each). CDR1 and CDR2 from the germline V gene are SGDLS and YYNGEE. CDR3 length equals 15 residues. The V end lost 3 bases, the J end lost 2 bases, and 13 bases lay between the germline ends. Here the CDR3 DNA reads TGTGCCAGCAGCGAGAGCGGGACAGTCACAGATACGCAGTATTTT. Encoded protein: CASSESGTVTDTQYF.

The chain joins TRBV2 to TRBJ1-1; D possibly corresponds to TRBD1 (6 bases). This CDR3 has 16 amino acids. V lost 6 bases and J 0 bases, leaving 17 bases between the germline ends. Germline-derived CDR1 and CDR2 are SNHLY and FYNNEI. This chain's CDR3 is CASRENGGYMNTEAFF. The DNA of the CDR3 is TGTGCCAGCAGAGAAAACGGGGGCTACATGAACACTGAAGCTTTCTTT.

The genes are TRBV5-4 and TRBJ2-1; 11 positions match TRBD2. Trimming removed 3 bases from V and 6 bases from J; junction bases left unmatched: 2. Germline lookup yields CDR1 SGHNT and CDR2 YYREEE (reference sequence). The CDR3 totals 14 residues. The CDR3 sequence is CASSSGLAANEQFF. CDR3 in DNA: TGTGCCAGCAGCTCGGGACTAGCGGCCAATGAGCAGTTCTTC.

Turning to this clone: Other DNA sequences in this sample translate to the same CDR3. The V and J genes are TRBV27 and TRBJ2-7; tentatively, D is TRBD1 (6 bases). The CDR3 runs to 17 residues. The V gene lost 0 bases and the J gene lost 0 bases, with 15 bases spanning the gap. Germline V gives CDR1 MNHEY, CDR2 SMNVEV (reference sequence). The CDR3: CASSLSLGTGSSYEQYF. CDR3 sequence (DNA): TGTGCCAGCAGTTTATCGCTTGGAACAGGGAGCTCCTACGAGCAGTACTTC.

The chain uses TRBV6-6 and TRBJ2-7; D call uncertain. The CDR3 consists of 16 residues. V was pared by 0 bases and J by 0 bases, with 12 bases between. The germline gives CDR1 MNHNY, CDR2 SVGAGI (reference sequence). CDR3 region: CASSYSNGLISYEQYF. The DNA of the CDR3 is TGTGCCAGCAGTTACTCGAACGGGTTAATCTCCTACGAGCAGTACTTC.

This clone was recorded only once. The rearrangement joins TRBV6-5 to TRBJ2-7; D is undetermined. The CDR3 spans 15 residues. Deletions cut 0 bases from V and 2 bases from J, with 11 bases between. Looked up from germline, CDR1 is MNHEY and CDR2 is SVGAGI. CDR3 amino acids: CASSYSARTTYEQYF. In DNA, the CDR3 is TGTGCCAGCAGTTACTCGGCCAGGACGACCTACGAGCAGTACTTC.

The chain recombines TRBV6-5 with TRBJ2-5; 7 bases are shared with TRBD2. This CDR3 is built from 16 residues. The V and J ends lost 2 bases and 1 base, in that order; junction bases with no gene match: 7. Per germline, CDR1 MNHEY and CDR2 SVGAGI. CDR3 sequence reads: CASSYVASGPQETQYF. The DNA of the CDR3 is TGTGCCAGCAGTTACGTGGCTAGCGGCCCCCAAGAGACCCAGTACTTC.

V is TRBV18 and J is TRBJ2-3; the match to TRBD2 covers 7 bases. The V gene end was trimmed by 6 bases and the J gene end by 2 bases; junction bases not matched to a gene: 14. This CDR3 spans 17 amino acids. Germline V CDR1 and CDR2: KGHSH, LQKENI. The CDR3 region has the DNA TGTGCCAGCTCCTCGTGGGCGGGAGACACCCACACAGATACGCAGTATTTT. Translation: CASSSWAGDTHTDTQYF.

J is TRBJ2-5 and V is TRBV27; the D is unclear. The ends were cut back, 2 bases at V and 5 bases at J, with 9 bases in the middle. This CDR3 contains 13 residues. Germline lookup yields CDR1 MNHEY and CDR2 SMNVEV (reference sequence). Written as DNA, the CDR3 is TGTGCCAGCAGTTTAGGGGTGGGGGAGACCCAGTACTTC. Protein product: CASSLGVGETQYF.

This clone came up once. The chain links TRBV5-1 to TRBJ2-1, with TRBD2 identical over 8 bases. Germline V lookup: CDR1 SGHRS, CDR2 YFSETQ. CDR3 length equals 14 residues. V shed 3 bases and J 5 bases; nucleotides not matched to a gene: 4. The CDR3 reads CASSWTSTNNEQFF. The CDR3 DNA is TGCGCCAGCAGCTGGACTAGCACAAACAATGAGCAGTTCTTC.

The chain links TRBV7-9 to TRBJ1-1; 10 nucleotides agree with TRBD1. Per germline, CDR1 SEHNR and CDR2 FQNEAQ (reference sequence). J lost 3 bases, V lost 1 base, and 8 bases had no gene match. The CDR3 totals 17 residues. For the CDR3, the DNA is TGTGCCAGCAGCTTAGTGGGAGGGACAGGGGCTGACACTGAAGCTTTCTTT. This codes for CASSLVGGTGADTEAFF. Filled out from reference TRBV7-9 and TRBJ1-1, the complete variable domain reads DTGVSQNPRHKITKRGQNVTFRCDPISEHNRLYWYRQTLGQGPEFLTYFQNEAQLEKSRLLSDRFSAERPKGSFSTLEIQRTEQGDSAMYLCASSLVGGTGADTEAFFGQGTRLTVV.